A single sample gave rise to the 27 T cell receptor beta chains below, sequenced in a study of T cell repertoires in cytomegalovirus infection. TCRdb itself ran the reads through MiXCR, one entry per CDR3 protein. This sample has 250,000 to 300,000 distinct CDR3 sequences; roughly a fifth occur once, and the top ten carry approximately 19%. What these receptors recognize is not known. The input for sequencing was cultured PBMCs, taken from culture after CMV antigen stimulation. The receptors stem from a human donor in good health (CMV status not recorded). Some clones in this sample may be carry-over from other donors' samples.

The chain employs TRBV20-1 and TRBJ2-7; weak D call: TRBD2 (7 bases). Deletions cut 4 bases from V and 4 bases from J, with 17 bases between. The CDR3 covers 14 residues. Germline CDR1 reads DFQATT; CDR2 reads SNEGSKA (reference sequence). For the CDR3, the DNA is TGCAGTGCTAAAGTAAGGGGGGGGAATTACGAGCAGTACTTC. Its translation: CSAKVRGGNYEQYF.

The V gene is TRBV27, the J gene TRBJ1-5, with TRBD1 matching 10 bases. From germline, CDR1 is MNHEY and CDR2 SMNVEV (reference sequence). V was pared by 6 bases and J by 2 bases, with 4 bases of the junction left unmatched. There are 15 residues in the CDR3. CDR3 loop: CASRDRGFGNQPQHF. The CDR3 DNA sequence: TGTGCCAGCAGGGACAGGGGGTTTGGCAATCAGCCCCAGCATTTT.

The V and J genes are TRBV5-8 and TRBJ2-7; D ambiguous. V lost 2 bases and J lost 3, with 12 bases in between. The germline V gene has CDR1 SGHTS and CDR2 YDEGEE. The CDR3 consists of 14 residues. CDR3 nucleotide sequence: TGTGCCAGCAGCTTTCTCACAAGAGACTACGAGCAGTACGTC. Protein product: CASSFLTRDYEQYV.

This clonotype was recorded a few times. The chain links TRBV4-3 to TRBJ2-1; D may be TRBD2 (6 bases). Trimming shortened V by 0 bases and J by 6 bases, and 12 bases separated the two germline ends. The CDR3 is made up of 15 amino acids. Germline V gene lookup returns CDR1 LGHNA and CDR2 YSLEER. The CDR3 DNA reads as TGCGCCAGCAGCCAAGACGGGGGATTCGGCAATGAGCAGTTCTTC. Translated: CASSQDGGFGNEQFF.

CDR3 region: CATSDLNPRNGYTF. For the CDR3, the DNA is TGTGCCACCAGTGATTTGAACCCGCGTAATGGCTACACCTTC. The J gene is TRBJ1-2, the V gene TRBV24-1; unclear D gene. Germline CDR1 and CDR2: KGHDR and SFDVKD. This CDR3 spans 14 amino acids. The V and J ends lost 0 bases and 6 bases respectively, with 10 bases between them.

The CDR3 sequence is CASSLGVGGRFNTEAFF. The CDR3 DNA sequence: TGTGCCAGCAGCTTAGGGGTCGGGGGGCGGTTTAACACTGAAGCTTTCTTT. V is TRBV7-9 and J is TRBJ1-1; D possibly corresponds to TRBD1 (6 bases). The CDR3 length is 17 residues. Germline CDR1 and CDR2: SEHNR and FQNEAQ (reference sequence). Trimming took 1 base from V and 2 from J, leaving 17 bases between them.

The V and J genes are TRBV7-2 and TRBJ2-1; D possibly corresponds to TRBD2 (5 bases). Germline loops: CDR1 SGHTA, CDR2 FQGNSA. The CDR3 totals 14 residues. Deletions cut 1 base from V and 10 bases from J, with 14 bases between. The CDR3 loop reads CASSLVAREGEQFF. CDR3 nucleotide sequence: TGTGCCAGCAGCTTAGTGGCTCGTGAGGGAGAGCAGTTCTTC.

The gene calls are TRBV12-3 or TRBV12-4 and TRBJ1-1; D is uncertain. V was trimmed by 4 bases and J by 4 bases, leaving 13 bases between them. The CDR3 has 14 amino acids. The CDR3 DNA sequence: TGTGCCAGCAGTTCCTCTCTTCGGAGCACTGAAGCTTTCTTT. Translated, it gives CASSSSLRSTEAFF.

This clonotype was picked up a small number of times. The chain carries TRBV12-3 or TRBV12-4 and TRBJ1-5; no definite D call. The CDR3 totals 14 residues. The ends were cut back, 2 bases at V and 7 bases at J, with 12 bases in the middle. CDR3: CASSLLGRRQPQHF. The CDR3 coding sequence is TGTGCCAGCAGTTTATTGGGGAGGAGGCAGCCCCAGCATTTT.

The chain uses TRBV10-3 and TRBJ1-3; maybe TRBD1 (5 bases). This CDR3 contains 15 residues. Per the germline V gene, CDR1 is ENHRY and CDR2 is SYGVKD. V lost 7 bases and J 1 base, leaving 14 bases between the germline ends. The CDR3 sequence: CAIMVPGRSGNTIYF. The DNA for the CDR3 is TGTGCCATCATGGTGCCGGGACGATCTGGAAACACCATATATTTT.

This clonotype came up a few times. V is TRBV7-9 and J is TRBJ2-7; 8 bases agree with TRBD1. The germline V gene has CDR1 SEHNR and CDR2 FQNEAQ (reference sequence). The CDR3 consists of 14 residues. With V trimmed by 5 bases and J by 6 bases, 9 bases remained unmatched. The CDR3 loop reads CASSGWTGSGEQYF. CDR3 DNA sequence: TGTGCCAGCAGCGGGTGGACAGGGTCTGGCGAGCAGTACTTC.

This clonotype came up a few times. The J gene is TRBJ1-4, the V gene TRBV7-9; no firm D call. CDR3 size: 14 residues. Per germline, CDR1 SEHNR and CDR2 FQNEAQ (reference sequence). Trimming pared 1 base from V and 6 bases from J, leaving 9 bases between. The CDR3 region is CASSLGLGDEKLFF. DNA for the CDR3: TGTGCCAGCAGCTTAGGGCTCGGCGATGAAAAACTGTTTTTT.

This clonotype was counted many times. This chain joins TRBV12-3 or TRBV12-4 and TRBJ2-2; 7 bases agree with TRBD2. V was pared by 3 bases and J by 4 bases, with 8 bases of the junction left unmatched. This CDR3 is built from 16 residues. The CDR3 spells CASSFLAGVLTGELFF. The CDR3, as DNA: TGTGCCAGCAGTTTCCTTGCGGGAGTGCTCACCGGGGAGCTGTTTTTT.

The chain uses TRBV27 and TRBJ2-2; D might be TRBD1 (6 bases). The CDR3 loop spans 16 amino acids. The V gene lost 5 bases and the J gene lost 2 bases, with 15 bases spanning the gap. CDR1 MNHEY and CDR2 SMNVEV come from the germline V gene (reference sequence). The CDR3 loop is CASSPIGGTNTGELFF. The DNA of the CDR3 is TGTGCCAGCAGTCCGATAGGGGGAACTAACACCGGGGAGCTGTTTTTT.

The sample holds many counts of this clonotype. The CDR3 region is CASSLGSGGAIQETQYF. The CDR3 DNA reads TGTGCCAGCAGCTTAGGATCGGGGGGCGCCATCCAAGAGACCCAGTACTTC. The chain combines TRBV7-2 with TRBJ2-5, with a tentative D call TRBD2 (7 bases). With 1 base removed from V and 1 base from J, the gap between germline ends came to 16 bases. This CDR3 comprises 17 residues. CDR1 and CDR2 from the germline V gene are SGHTA and FQGNSA.

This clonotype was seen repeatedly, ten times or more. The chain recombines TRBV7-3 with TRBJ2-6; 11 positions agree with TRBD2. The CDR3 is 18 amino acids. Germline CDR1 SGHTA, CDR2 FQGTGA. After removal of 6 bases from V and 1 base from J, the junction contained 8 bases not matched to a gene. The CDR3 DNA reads TGTGCCAGCAGGCCGCTAGCGGGAGGAATATCTGGGGCCAACGTCCTGACTTTC. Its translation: CASRPLAGGISGANVLTF.

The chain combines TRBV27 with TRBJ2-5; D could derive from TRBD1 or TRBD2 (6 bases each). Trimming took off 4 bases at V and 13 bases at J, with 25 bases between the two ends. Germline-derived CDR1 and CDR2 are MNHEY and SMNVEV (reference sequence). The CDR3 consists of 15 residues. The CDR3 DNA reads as TGTGCCAGCAGTTCCTTGGGTCAGGGGACTCTCCAAATGTACTTC. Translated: CASSSLGQGTLQMYF.

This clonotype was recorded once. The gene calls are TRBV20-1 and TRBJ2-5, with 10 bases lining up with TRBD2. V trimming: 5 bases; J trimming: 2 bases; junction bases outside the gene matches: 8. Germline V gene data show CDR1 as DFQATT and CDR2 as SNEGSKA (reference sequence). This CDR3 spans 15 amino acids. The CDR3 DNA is TGCAGTGCTCCTCCCGCTAGCGGGAGACAAGAGACCCAGTACTTC. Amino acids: CSAPPASGRQETQYF.

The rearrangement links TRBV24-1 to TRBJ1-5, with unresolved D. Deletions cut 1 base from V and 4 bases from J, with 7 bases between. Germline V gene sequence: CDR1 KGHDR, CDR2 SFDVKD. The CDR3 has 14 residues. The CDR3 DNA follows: TGTGCCACCAGTGATTTAAGGGCGAATCAGCCCCAGCATTTT. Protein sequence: CATSDLRANQPQHF.

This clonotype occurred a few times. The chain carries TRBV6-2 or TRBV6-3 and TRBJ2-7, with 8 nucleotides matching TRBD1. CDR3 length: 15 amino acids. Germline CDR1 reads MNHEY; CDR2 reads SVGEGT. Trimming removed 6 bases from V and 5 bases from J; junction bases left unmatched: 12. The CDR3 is CASRGTGLPRNEQYV. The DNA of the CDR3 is TGTGCCAGCAGAGGGACAGGCCTCCCGAGGAACGAGCAGTACGTC.

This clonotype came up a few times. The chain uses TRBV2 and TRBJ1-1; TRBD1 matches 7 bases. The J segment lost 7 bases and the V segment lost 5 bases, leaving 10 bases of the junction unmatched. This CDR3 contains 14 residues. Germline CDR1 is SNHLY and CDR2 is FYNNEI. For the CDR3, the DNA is TGTGCCAGCAGTAACAACAGGGGTGACAGTGAAGCTTTCTTT. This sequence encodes CASSNNRGDSEAFF.

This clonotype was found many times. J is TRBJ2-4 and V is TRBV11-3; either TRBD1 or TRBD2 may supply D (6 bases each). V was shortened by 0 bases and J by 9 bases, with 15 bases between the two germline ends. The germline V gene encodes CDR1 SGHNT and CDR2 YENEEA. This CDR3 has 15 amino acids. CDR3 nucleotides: TGTGCCAGCAGCTTAGACGGGGGCGAGTCGGGCATTCAGTACTTC. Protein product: CASSLDGGESGIQYF.

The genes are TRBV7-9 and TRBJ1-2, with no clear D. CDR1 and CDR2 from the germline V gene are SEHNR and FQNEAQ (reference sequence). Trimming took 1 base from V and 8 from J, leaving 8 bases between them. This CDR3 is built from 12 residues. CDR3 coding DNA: TGTGCCAGCAGCTTAGAATCCCGGGGCTACACCTTC. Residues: CASSLESRGYTF.

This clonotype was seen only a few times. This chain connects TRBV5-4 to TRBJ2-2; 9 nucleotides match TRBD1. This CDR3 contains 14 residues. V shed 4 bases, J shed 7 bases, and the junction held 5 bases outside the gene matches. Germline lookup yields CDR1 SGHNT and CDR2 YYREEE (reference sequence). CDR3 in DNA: TGTGCCAGCAGCGTGACAGGGGGGATCGGGGAGCTGTTTTTT. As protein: CASSVTGGIGELFF.

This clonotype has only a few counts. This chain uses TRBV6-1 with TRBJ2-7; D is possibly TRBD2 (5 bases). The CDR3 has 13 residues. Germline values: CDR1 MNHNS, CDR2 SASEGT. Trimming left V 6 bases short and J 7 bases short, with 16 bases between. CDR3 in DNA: TGTGCCAGCAGGGGAGCCCGCTTAGGGGAGCAGTACGTC. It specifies CASRGARLGEQYV.

CDR3 region: CASSIAGLLRVEQPQHF. The CDR3 DNA reads as TGTGCCAGTAGTATAGCAGGGTTATTGAGGGTCGAGCAGCCCCAGCATTTT. The chain joins TRBV19 to TRBJ1-5, with D perhaps TRBD1 (5 bases). Per the germline V gene, CDR1 is LNHDA and CDR2 is SQIVND (reference sequence). Trimming took off 1 base at V and 7 bases at J, with 20 bases between the two ends. CDR3 length equals 17 residues.

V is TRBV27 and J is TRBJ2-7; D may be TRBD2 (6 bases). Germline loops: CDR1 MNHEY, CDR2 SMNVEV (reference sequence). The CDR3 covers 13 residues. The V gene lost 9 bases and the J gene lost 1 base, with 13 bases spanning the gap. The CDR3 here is CASGGAVSYEQYF. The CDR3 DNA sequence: TGTGCCAGTGGCGGGGCGGTATCCTACGAGCAGTACTTC.